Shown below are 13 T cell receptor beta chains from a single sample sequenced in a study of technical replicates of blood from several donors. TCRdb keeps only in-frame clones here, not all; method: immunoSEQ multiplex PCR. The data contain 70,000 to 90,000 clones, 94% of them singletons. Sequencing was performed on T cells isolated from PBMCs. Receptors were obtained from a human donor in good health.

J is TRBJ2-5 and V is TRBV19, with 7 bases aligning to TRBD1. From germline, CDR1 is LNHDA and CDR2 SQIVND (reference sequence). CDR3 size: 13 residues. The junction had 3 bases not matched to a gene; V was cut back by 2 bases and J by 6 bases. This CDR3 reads CASSITGEKTQYF. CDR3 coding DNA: TGTGCCAGTAGTATAACAGGGGAAAAGACCCAGTACTTC. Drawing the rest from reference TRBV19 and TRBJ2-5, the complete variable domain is DGGITQSPKYLFRKEGQNVTLSCEQNLNHDAMYWYRQDPGQGLRLIYYSQIVNDFQKGDIAEGYSVSREKKESFPLTVTSAQKNPTAFYLCASSITGEKTQYFGPGTRLLVL.

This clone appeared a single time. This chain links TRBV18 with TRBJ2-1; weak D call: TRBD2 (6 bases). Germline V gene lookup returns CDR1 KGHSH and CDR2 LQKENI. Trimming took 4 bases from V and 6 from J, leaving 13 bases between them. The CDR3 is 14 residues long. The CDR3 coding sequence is TGTGCCAGCTCACGGGACGGGAGTGGCAATGAGCAGTTCTTC. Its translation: CASSRDGSGNEQFF.

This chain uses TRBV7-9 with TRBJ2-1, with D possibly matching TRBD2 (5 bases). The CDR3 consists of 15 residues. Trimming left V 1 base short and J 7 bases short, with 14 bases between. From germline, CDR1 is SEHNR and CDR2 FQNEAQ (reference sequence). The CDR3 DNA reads TGTGCCAGCAGCTTAGAATGGCTAGCAGGAAATGAGCAGTTCTTC. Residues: CASSLEWLAGNEQFF.

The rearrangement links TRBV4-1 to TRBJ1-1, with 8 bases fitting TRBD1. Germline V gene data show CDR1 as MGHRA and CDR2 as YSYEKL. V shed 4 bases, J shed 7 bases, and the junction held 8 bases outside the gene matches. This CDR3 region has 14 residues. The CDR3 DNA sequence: TGCGCCAGCAGCCCAGGGACAGGTAGAATTGAAGCTTTCTTT. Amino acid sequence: CASSPGTGRIEAFF.

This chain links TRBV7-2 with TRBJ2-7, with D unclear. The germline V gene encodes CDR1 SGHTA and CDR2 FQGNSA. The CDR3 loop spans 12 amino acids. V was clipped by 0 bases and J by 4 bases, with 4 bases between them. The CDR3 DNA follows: TGTGCCAGCAGCTTAGCCGTGTACGAGCAGTACTTC. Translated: CASSLAVYEQYF.

The CDR3 region has the DNA TGTGCCAGCAGTTTAGAAAGGGGAGGCTACAAAGCAGAGACCCAGTACTTC. It specifies CASSLERGGYKAETQYF. V is TRBV28 and J is TRBJ2-5; the D gene is possibly TRBD2 (6 bases). The V end was cut by 2 bases, the J end by 4 bases, with 20 bases between. Germline V gives CDR1 MDHEN, CDR2 SYDVKM. The CDR3 is made up of 17 amino acids.

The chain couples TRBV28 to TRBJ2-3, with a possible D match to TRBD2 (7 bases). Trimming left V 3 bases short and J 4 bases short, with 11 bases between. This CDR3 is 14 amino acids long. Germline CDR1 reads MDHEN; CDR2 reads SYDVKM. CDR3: CASSFAGAADTQYF. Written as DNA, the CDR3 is TGTGCCAGCAGTTTCGCGGGGGCTGCAGATACGCAGTATTTT.

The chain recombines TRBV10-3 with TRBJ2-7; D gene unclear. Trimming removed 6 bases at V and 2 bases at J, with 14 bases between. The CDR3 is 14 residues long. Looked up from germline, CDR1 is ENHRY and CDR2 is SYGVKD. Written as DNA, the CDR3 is TGTGCCATCAGGCCAGGTACGGCTGCCTACGAGCAGTACTTC. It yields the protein CAIRPGTAAYEQYF.

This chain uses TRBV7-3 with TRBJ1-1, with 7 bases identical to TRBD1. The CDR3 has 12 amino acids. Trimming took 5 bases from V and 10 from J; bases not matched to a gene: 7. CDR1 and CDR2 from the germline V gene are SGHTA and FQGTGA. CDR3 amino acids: CASSDPPGGAFF. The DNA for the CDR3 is TGTGCCAGCAGCGATCCACCAGGGGGAGCTTTCTTT.

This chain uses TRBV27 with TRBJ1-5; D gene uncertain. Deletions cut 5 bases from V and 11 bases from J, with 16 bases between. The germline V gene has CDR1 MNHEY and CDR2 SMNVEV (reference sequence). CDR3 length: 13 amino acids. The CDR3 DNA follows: TGTGCCAGCAGTATCGGGATGGACGGGGCCCAGCATTTT. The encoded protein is CASSIGMDGAQHF.

CDR3 region: CASSLGGDEKLFF. The CDR3 region has the DNA TGTGCCAGCAGCTTGGGGGGTGATGAAAAACTGTTTTTT. This rearrangement joins TRBV7-9 to TRBJ1-4; possibly TRBD1 for D (5 bases). Looked up from germline, CDR1 is SEHNR and CDR2 is FQNEAQ (reference sequence). The CDR3 loop spans 13 amino acids. The germline V and J ends were trimmed by 3 bases and 6 bases, with 8 bases remaining between them.

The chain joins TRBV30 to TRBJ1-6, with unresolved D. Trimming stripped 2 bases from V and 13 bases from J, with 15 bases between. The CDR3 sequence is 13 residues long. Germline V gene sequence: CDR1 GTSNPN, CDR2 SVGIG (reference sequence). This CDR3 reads CAWSPSYSSPLHF. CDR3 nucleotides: TGTGCCTGGAGTCCGTCATACTCTTCGCCCCTCCACTTT.

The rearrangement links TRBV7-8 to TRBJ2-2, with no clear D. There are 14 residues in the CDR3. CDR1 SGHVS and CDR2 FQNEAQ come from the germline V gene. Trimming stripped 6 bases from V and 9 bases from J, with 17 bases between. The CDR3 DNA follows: TGTGCCAGCAGTATAGGTAGACTCATGCGGGAGCTGTTTTTT. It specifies CASSIGRLMRELFF.